Below are 19 T cell receptor beta chains sequenced from a single sample in a study of identical twins. TCRdb independently ran MiXCR on the 5' RACE reads; one entry per CDR3 protein. The sample shows about 530,000 distinct CDR3 sequences, about 20% of them seen only once. This sample was also put to use in a study of yellow fever vaccine responses in identical twins.

The sample taken for sequencing was CD4+ T cells sorted from blood. The receptors derive from a woman between 18 and 29 years old in good health.

This clonotype was counted at least ten times. The V call is TRBV24-1, the J call TRBJ2-1; 14 bases map to TRBD2. The junction had 10 bases not matched to a gene; V was cut back by 4 bases and J by 3 bases. This CDR3 contains 19 residues. The germline CDR1 and CDR2 sequences are KGHDR and SFDVKD. Here the CDR3 DNA reads TGTGCCACCAGTGACCCCGGGACTAGCGGGAGTAAGGGCTACAATGAGCAGTTCTTC. It codes for CATSDPGTSGSKGYNEQFF.

The rearrangement uses TRBV6-1 and TRBJ2-3, with 7 nucleotides matching TRBD2. Germline V CDR1 and CDR2: MNHNS, SASEGT. This CDR3 region has 15 residues. The junction had 8 bases not matched to a gene; V was cut back by 5 bases and J by 3 bases. CDR3 nucleotide sequence: TGTGCCAGCAGTCTTTTGGGGGAGGGTACAGATACGCAGTATTTT. This translates into CASSLLGEGTDTQYF.

This clonotype has a handful of counts. The chain links TRBV28 to TRBJ2-2; either TRBD1 or TRBD2 may fit D (5 bases each). Germline CDR1 and CDR2: MDHEN and SYDVKM. Between the trimmed V and J ends, which lost 6 bases and 8 bases, there was a span of 19 bases. This CDR3 has 15 residues. This CDR3 is CASSLRQNGGGELFF. CDR3 in DNA: TGTGCCAGCAGCCTCCGACAGAATGGCGGGGGGGAGCTGTTTTTT.

V gene TRBV5-1 combines with J gene TRBJ2-1; possibly TRBD1 or TRBD2 for D (5 bases each). This CDR3 region has 16 residues. CDR1 is SGHRS and CDR2 is YFSETQ in the germline V gene. The V gene lost 0 bases and the J gene lost 4 bases, with 14 bases spanning the gap. The CDR3 bases are TGCGCCAGCAGCTTGGATCGGGGCGGAGGTTACAATGAGCAGTTCTTC. This codes for CASSLDRGGGYNEQFF.

The chain carries TRBV15 and TRBJ2-1; D is possibly TRBD1 (5 bases). The germline V gene encodes CDR1 LNHNV and CDR2 YYDKDF (reference sequence). This CDR3 is 14 amino acids long. The V end was cut by 0 bases, the J end by 6 bases, with 9 bases between. As DNA, the CDR3 is TGTGCCACCAGCAGAGAGGGCAGGGCCAATGAGCAGTTCTTC. Protein sequence: CATSREGRANEQFF. Looking up the rest from reference TRBV15 and TRBJ2-1 gives the full variable domain: DAMVIQNPRYQVTQFGKPVTLSCSQTLNHNVMYWYQQKSSQAPKLLFHYYDKDFNNEADTPDNFQSRRPNTSFCFLDIRSPGLGDTAMYLCATSREGRANEQFFGPGTRLTVL.

The chain has TRBV7-2 and TRBJ2-7, with TRBD2 matching over 7 bases. This CDR3 region has 15 residues. V dropped 1 base and J dropped 3; count of bases not matched to a gene: 6. Germline values: CDR1 SGHTA, CDR2 FQGNSA. The CDR3 DNA sequence: TGTGCCAGCAGCTTAGTTGGGACTATGGGCTACGAGCAGTACTTC. Translating gives CASSLVGTMGYEQYF.

The chain couples TRBV12-3 or TRBV12-4 to TRBJ1-6; no clear D. The CDR3 has 15 amino acids. V dropped 4 bases and J dropped 7 bases, with 14 bases sitting between them. CDR3 protein: CASSSRARFNSPLHF. For the CDR3, the DNA is TGTGCCAGCAGTTCGAGAGCGCGGTTCAATTCACCCCTCCACTTT.

The chain uses TRBV6-1 and TRBJ2-2; the D is unclear. Trimming removed 5 bases at V and 0 bases at J, with 10 bases between. Germline values: CDR1 MNHNS, CDR2 SASEGT. The CDR3 runs 15 residues. The CDR3, as DNA: TGTGCCAGCAGTCCGCTTGTCTCGAACACCGGGGAGCTGTTTTTT. Translated, it gives CASSPLVSNTGELFF.

This chain connects TRBV6-1 to TRBJ2-2; D ambiguous. V was shortened by 4 bases and J by 5 bases, with 5 bases between the two germline ends. Germline V gene data show CDR1 as MNHNS and CDR2 as SASEGT. This CDR3 is 12 amino acids long. CDR3 protein: CASSGHTGELFF. The CDR3 DNA is TGTGCCAGCAGTGGACATACCGGGGAGCTGTTTTTT.

This clonotype turned up a few times. V gene TRBV10-3 combines with J gene TRBJ2-1; D might be TRBD2 (6 bases). The CDR3 covers 13 residues. Trimming removed 2 bases at V and 8 bases at J, with 10 bases between. The germline gives CDR1 ENHRY, CDR2 SYGVKD. The CDR3 DNA follows: TGTGCCATCAGTGAGCGGGTAGCGGATGAGCAGTTCTTC. This translates into CAISERVADEQFF.

V and J are TRBV2 and TRBJ2-1; D ambiguous. CDR1 and CDR2 from the germline V gene are SNHLY and FYNNEI. Trimming removed 3 bases at V and 5 bases at J, with 8 bases between. CDR3 length: 13 residues. The CDR3, as DNA: TGTGCCAGCAGTGATTTCAGTCACAATGAGCAGTTCTTC. Amino acids: CASSDFSHNEQFF.

The chain has TRBV15 and TRBJ2-1, with D hard to call. V shed 0 bases and J shed 6 bases, with 12 bases lying between them. In germline, CDR1 is LNHNV, CDR2 YYDKDF (reference sequence). CDR3 size: 15 residues. The CDR3 loop is CATSRDLMASNEQFF. CDR3 sequence (DNA): TGTGCCACCAGCAGAGATCTTATGGCATCCAATGAGCAGTTCTTC.

The gene calls are TRBV10-3 and TRBJ2-7; D remains unclear. V shed 2 bases and J shed 0 bases, with 5 bases lying between them. The CDR3 length is 13 residues. CDR1 and CDR2 (germline): ENHRY, SYGVKD. The CDR3 sequence: CAISEGLSYEQYV. As DNA, the CDR3 is TGTGCCATCAGTGAGGGGCTCTCCTACGAGCAGTACGTC.

This chain joins TRBV7-8 and TRBJ2-1; tentative D call: TRBD1 (6 bases). This CDR3 contains 15 residues. Trimming shortened V by 5 bases and J by 4 bases, and 15 bases separated the two germline ends. Germline CDR1 SGHVS, CDR2 FQNEAQ. The CDR3 bases are TGTGCCAGCAGCCTCAACAGGGTCGCTTACAATGAGCAGTTCTTC. This gives the protein CASSLNRVAYNEQFF.

V and J are TRBV11-2 and TRBJ2-3; D may be TRBD1 (6 bases). Trimming left V 5 bases short and J 2 bases short, with 14 bases between. CDR3 size: 15 residues. CDR1 and CDR2 from the germline V gene are SGHAT and FQNNGV. CDR3 in amino acids: CASSHRERVTDTQYF. The DNA for the CDR3 is TGTGCCAGCAGCCACAGGGAGAGGGTCACAGATACGCAGTATTTT.

This clonotype appeared a few times. J is TRBJ1-1 and V is TRBV1; the table's TRBD1 call for D was not verified on the DNA. TRBV1 is classified as a pseudogene. This CDR3 spans 15 amino acids. CDR3 bases: TGTACCAGCAGTCCCGGGGCCGCGGGGGACACTGAAGCTTTCTTT. It codes for CTSSPGAAGDTEAFF.

The V gene is TRBV5-1, the J gene TRBJ1-1; unclear D gene. The ends were cut back, 0 bases at V and 0 bases at J, with 12 bases in the middle. The CDR3 has 16 residues. Germline CDR1 reads SGHRS; CDR2 reads YFSETQ. Written as DNA, the CDR3 is TGCGCCAGCAGCTTGGGCTACCAGGTGCTGAACACTGAAGCTTTCTTT. Its translation is CASSLGYQVLNTEAFF.

The chain is built from TRBV5-1 and TRBJ2-2; D remains unclear. The germline V gene has CDR1 SGHRS and CDR2 YFSETQ. The CDR3 is made up of 16 amino acids. V dropped 2 bases and J dropped 1 base, with 12 bases sitting between them. CDR3 residues: CASSFGGPRNTGELFF. The DNA of the CDR3 is TGCGCCAGCAGCTTCGGCGGCCCGCGGAACACCGGGGAGCTGTTTTTT.

The chain combines TRBV7-2 with TRBJ2-4, with D perhaps TRBD1 (6 bases). The germline V and J ends were trimmed by 3 bases and 12 bases, with 12 bases remaining between them. Germline loops: CDR1 SGHTA, CDR2 FQGNSA. This CDR3 contains 12 residues. CDR3 region: CASSLGTDSQYF. The CDR3 DNA reads as TGTGCCAGCAGCTTGGGGACGGACAGTCAGTACTTC.